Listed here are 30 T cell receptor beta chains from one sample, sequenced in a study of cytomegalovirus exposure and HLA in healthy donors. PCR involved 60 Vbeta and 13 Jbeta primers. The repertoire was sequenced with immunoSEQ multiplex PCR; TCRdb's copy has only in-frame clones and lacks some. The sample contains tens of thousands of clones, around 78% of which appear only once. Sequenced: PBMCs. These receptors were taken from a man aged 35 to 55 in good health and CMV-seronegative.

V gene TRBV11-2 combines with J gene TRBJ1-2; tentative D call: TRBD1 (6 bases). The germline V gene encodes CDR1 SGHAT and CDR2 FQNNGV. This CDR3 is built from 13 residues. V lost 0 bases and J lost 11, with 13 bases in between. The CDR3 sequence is CASSLDFRGGYTF. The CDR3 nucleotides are TGTGCCAGCAGCTTAGATTTTCGAGGGGGTTACACCTTC.

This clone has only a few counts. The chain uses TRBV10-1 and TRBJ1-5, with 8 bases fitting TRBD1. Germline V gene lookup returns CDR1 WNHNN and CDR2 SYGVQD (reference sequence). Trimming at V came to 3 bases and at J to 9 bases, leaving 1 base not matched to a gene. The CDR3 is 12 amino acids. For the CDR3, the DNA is TGCGCCAGCAGTGACGGGACAGGGCCCCAGCATTTT. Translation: CASSDGTGPQHF.

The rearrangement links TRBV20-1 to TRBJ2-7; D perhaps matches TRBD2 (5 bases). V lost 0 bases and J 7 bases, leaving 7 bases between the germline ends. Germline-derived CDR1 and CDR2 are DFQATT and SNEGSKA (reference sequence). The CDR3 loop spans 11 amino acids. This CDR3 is CSARESGEQYF. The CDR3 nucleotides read TGCAGTGCTAGAGAATCGGGGGAGCAGTACTTC.

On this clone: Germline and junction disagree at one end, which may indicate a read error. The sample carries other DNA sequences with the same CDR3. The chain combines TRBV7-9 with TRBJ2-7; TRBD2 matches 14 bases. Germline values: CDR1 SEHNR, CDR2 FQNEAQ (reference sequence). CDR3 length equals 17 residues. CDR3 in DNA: TGTGCCAGCAGCCTAGCGAGGGGACTAGCGGGAGCTCACGAGCAGTACTTC. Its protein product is CASSLARGLAGAHEQYF.

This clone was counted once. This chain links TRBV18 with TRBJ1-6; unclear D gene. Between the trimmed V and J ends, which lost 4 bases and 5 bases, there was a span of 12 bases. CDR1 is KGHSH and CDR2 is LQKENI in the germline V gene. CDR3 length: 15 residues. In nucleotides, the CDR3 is TGTGCCAGCTCACGAGGCCTGAGGGATAATTCACCCCTCCACTTT. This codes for CASSRGLRDNSPLHF.

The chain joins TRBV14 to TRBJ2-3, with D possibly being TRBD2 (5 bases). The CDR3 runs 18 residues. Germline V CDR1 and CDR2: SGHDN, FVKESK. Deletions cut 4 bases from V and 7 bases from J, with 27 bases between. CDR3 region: CASSLETQGSPSAHTQYF. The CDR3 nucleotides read TGTGCCAGCAGCCTCGAAACTCAAGGGAGTCCGTCCGCACATACGCAGTATTTT.

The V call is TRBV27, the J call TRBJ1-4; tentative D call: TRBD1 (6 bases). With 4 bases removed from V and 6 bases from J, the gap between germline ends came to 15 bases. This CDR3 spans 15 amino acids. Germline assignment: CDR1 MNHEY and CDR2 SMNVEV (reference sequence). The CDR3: CASSSEGGGYEKLFF. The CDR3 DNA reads TGTGCCAGCAGTTCCGAGGGGGGGGGCTATGAAAAACTGTTTTTT. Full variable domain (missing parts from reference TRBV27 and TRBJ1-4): EAQVTQNPRYLITVTGKKLTVTCSQNMNHEYMSWYRQDPGLGLRQIYYSMNVEVTDKGDVPEGYKVSRKEKRNFPLILESPSPNQTSLYFCASSSEGGGYEKLFFGSGTQLSVL.

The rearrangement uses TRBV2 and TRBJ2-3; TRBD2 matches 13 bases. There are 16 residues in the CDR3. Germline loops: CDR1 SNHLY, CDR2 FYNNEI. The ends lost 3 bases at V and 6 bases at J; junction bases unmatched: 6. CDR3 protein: CASSDQGLAGTDTQYF. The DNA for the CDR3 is TGTGCCAGCAGTGATCAGGGACTAGCGGGAACGGATACGCAGTATTTT.

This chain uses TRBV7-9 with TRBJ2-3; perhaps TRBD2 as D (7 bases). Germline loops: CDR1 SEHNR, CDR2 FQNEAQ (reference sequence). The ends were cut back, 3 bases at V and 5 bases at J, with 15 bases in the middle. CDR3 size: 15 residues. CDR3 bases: TGTGCCAGCAGCTTGCCGGGGGGCCGTGGAGATACGCAGTATTTT. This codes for CASSLPGGRGDTQYF. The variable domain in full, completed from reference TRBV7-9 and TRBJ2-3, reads DTGVSQNPRHKITKRGQNVTFRCDPISEHNRLYWYRQTLGQGPEFLTYFQNEAQLEKSRLLSDRFSAERPKGSFSTLEIQRTEQGDSAMYLCASSLPGGRGDTQYFGPGTRLTVL.

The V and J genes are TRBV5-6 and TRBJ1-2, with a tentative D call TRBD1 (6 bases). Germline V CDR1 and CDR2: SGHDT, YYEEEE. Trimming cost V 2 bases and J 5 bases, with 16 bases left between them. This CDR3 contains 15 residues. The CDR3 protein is CASSFGSLGGYGYTF. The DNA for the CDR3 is TGTGCCAGCAGCTTCGGTTCGCTAGGGGGATATGGCTACACCTTC. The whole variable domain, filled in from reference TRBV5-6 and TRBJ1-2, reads DAGVTQSPTHLIKTRGQQVTLRCSPKSGHDTVSWYQQALGQGPQFIFQYYEEEERQRGNFPDRFSGHQFPNYSSELNVNALLLGDSALYLCASSFGSLGGYGYTFGSGTRLTVV.

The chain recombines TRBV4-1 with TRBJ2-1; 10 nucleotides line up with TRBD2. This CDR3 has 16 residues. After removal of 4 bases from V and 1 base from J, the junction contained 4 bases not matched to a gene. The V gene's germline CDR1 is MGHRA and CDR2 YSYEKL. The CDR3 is CASSRTSGTSYNEQFF. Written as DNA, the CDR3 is TGCGCCAGCAGCCGAACTAGCGGGACTTCCTACAATGAGCAGTTCTTC.

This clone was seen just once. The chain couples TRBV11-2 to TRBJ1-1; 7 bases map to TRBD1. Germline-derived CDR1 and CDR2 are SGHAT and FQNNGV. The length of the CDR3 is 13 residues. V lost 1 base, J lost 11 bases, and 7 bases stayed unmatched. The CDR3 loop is CASSLGDSSRAFF. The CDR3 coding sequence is TGTGCCAGCAGCTTAGGGGACAGCTCGAGGGCTTTCTTT.

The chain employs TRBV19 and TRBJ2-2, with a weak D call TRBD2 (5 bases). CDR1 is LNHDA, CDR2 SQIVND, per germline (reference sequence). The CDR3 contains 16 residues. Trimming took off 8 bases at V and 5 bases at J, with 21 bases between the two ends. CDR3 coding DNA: TGTGCCAGTCGCCCCCAAGAGGGAAGGTGGACCGGGGAGCTGTTTTTT. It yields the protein CASRPQEGRWTGELFF.

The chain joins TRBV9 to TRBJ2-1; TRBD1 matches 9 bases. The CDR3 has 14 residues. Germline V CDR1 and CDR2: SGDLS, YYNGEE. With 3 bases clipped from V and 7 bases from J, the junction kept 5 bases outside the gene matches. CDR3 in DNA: TGTGCCAGCAGCGCCGGGACAGGGAGGAATGAGCAGTTCTTC. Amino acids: CASSAGTGRNEQFF.

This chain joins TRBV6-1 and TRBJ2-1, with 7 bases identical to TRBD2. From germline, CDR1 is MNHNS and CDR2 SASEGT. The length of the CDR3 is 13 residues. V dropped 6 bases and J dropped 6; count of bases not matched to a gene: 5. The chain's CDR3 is CASRKGGINEQFF. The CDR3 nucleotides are TGTGCCAGCAGGAAGGGAGGGATCAATGAGCAGTTCTTC.

For the CDR3, the DNA is TGTGCCAGCAGCTCGGATGGGGGCAATACCGGGGAGCTGTTTTTT. This codes for CASSSDGGNTGELFF. The chain joins TRBV11-3 to TRBJ2-2, with a tentative D call TRBD1 (6 bases). Looked up from germline, CDR1 is SGHNT and CDR2 is YENEEA. CDR3 length: 15 amino acids. V shed 4 bases and J shed 5 bases, with 14 bases lying between them.

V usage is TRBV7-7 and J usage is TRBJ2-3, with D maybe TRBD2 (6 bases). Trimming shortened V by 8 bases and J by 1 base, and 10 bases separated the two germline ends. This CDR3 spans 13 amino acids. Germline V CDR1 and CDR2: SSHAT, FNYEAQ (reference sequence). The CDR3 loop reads CASGTWGTDTQYF. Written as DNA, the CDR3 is TGTGCCAGCGGGACTTGGGGCACAGATACGCAGTATTTT.

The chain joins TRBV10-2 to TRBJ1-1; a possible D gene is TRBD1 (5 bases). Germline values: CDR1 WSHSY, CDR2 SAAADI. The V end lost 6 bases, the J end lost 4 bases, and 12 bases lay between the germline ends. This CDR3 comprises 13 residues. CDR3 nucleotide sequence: TGCGCCAGCAGACAACCGGGGGGCACTGAAGCTTTCTTT. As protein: CASRQPGGTEAFF.

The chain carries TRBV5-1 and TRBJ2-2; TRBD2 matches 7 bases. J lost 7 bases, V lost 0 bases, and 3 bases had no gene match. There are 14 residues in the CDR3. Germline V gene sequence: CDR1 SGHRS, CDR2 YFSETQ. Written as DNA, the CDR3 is TGCGCCAGCAGCTTGGGCGGGAGTGTCGGGGAGCTGTTTTTT. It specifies CASSLGGSVGELFF.

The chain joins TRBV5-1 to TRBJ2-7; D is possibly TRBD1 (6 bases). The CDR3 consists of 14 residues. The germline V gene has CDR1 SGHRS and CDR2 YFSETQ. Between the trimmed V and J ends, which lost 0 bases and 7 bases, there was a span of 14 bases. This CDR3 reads CASSLAGHPGEQYF. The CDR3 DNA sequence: TGCGCCAGCAGCTTGGCGGGACACCCTGGGGAGCAGTACTTC.

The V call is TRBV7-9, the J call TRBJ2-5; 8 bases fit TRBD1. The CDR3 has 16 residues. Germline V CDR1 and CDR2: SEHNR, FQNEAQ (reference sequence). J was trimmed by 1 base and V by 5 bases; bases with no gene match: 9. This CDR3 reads CASSPTETGAQETQYF. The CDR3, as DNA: TGTGCCAGCAGCCCTACCGAGACAGGGGCCCAAGAGACCCAGTACTTC. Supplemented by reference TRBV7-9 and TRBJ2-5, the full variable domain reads DTGVSQNPRHKITKRGQNVTFRCDPISEHNRLYWYRQTLGQGPEFLTYFQNEAQLEKSRLLSDRFSAERPKGSFSTLEIQRTEQGDSAMYLCASSPTETGAQETQYFGPGTRLLVL.

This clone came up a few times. The CDR3 bases are TGCGCCAGCAGCCAAGATCACGAGGGCTCCTTGAGTCTACCTAATGAAAAACTGTTTTTT. It codes for CASSQDHEGSLSLPNEKLFF. V gene TRBV4-1 combines with J gene TRBJ1-4; D remains unclear. Germline loops: CDR1 MGHRA, CDR2 YSYEKL. Trimming shortened V by 0 bases and J by 3 bases, and 23 bases separated the two germline ends. The CDR3 is 20 residues long.

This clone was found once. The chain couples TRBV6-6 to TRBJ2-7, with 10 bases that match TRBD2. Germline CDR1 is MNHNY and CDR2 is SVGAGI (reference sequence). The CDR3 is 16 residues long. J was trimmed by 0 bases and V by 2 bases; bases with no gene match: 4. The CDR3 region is CASSYGAGGPSYEQYF. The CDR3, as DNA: TGTGCCAGCAGTTACGGAGCGGGAGGGCCCTCCTACGAGCAGTACTTC.

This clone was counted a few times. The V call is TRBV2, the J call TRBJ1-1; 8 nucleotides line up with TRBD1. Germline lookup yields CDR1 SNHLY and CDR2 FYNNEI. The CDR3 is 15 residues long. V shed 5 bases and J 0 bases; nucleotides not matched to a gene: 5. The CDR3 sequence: CASSLRGRMNTEAFF. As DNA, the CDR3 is TGTGCCAGCAGTCTCAGGGGGCGGATGAACACTGAAGCTTTCTTT.

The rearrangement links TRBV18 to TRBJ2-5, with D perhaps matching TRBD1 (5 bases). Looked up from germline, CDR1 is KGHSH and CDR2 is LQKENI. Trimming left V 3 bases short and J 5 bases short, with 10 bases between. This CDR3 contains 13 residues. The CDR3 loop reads CASSPGLVETQYF. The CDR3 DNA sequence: TGTGCCAGCTCACCGGGGCTTGTGGAGACCCAGTACTTC.

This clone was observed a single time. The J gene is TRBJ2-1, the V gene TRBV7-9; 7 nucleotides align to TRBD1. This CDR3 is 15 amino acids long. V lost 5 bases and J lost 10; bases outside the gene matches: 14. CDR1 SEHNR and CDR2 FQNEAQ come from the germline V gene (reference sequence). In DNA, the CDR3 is TGTGCCAGCAGCCGCCGGGACAGAGAACAATTGGAGCAGTTCTTC. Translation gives CASSRRDREQLEQFF.

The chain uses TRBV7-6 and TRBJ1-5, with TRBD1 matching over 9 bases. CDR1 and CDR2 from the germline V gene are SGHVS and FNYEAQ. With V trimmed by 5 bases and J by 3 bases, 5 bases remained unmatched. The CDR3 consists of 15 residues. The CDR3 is CASSRTGDLNQPQHF. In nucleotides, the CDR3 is TGTGCCAGCAGCCGGACAGGGGACCTCAATCAGCCCCAGCATTTT.

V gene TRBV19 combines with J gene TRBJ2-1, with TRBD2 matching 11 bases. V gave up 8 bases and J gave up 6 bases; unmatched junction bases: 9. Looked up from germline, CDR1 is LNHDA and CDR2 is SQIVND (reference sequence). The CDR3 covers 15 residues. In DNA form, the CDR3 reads TGTGCCAGTCGATCTCTAGCGGGGGGCCCCAATGAGCAGTTCTTC. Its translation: CASRSLAGGPNEQFF.

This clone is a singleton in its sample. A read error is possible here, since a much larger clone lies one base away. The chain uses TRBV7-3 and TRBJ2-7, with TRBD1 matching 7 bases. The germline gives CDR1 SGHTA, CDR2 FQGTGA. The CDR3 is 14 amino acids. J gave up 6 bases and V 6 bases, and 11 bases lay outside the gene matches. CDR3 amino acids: CASSALTGQSEQYF. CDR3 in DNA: TGTGCCAGCAGTGCCTTGACAGGGCAGAGCGAGCAGTACTTC. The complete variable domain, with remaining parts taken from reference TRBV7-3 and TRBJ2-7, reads GAGVSQTPSNKVTEKGKYVELRCDPISGHTALYWYRQSLGQGPEFLIYFQGTGAADDSGLPNDRFFAVRPEGSVSTLKIQRTERGDSAVYLCASSALTGQSEQYFGPGTRLTVT.

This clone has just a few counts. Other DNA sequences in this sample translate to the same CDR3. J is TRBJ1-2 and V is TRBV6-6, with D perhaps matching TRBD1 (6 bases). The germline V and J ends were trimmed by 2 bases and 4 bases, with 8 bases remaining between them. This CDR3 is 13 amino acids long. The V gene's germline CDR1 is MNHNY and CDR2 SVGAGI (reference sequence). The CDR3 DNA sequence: TGTGCCAGCAGTTACGGACAGAGCTATGGCTACACCTTC. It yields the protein CASSYGQSYGYTF.